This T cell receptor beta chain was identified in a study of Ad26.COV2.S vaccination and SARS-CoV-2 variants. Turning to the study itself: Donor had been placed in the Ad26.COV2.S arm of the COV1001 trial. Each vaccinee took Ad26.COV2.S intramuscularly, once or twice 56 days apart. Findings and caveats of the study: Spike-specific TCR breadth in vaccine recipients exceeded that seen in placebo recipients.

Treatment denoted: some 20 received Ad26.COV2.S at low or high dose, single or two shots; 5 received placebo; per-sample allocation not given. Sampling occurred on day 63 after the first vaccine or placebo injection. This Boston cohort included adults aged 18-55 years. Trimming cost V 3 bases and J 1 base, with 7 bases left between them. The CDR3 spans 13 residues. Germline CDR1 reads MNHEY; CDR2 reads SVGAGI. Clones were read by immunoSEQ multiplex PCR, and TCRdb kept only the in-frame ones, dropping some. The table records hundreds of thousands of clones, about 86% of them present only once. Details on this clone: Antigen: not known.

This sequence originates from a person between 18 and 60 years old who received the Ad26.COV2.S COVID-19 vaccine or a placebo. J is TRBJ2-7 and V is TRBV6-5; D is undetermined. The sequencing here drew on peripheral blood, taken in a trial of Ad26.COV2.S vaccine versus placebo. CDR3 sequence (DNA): TGTGCCAGCAGTTATTTACAGTCCTACGAGCAGTACTTC. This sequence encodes CASSYLQSYEQYF.